This T cell receptor (beta chain) was captured in a study of kidney transplant recipient with SARS-CoV-2 infection. Germline CDR1 is SGHVS and CDR2 is FQNEAQ. The CDR3 is made up of 16 amino acids. V shed 5 bases and J 7 bases; nucleotides not matched to a gene: 13. Via MiXCR, TCRdb re-called the reads, giving one row per CDR3 protein. The table includes 200,000 to 300,000 distinct CDR3 sequences, around 26% detected once. Details on this clonotype: A clone one base away is much larger, so this may be a read error.

This sequence was found in a young adult male patient who had COVID-19 and was a kidney transplant recipient. Among the T cells, some may be from the graft donor. The V gene is TRBV7-8, the J gene TRBJ1-2, with TRBD1 matching over 10 bases. The sequencing used a blood sample, collected at baseline and on day 111 from a kidney transplant recipient. CDR3 nucleotides: TGTGCCAGCAGCCTTACGACAGGGGGCTTCGTTTGTGGCTACACCTTC. This gives the protein CASSLTTGGFVCGYTF. The complete variable domain, with remaining parts taken from reference TRBV7-8 and TRBJ1-2, reads GAGVSQSPRYKVAKRGQDVALRCDPISGHVSLFWYQQALGQGPEFLTYFQNEAQLDKSGLPSDRFFAERPEGSVSTLKIQRTQQEDSAVYLCASSLTTGGFVCGYTFGSGTRLTVV.